Below are 31 T cell receptor beta chains sequenced from a single sample in a study of shared clonotypes between healthy human individuals. Produced via immunoSEQ multiplex PCR; TCRdb's table is partial and in-frame only. The sample comprises about 640,000 clones, 55% to 75% of which are singletons, and less than 2% rests with the top ten. Sequenced: memory CD4+ T cells sorted from blood. As for subset: CD45RA-negative fraction. The receptors here all came from a woman aged 30 to 39 in good health.

V and J are TRBV6-4 and TRBJ2-1; 9 bases align to TRBD2. There are 16 residues in the CDR3. Germline V gene sequence: CDR1 MRHNA, CDR2 SNTAGT. With V trimmed by 2 bases and J by 7 bases, 9 bases remained unmatched. As DNA, the CDR3 is TGTGCCAGCAGTGACAGCCTAGCGGGAAGTAGGAATGAGCAGTTCTTC. Its translation: CASSDSLAGSRNEQFF.

This chain joins TRBV23-1 and TRBJ2-1, with 11 bases identical to TRBD1. TRBV23-1 is an ORF, and what it does is uncertain. Trimming at V came to 3 bases and at J to 10 bases, leaving 11 bases not matched to a gene. The CDR3 consists of 16 residues. In nucleotides, the CDR3 is TGCGCCAGCAGTCATGGGGGGACAGGGGGTATGGAGGAGCAGTTCTTC. It specifies CASSHGGTGGMEEQFF.

Turning to this clone: This specimen includes other DNA sequences encoding the same CDR3. The genes are TRBV27 and TRBJ2-7; tentative D call: TRBD2 (5 bases). Trimming pared 2 bases from V and 4 bases from J, leaving 15 bases between. CDR3 length: 15 amino acids. Per the germline V gene, CDR1 is MNHEY and CDR2 is SMNVEV (reference sequence). CDR3 sequence (DNA): TGTGCCAGCAGTTTAAGCTTTGGGAGAGAATACGAGCAGTACTTC. Its protein is CASSLSFGREYEQYF.

The table lists this clone with many counts. This sequence joins TRBV29-1 and TRBJ1-1, with D unresolved. Germline V gene lookup returns CDR1 SQVTM and CDR2 ANQGSEA. The CDR3 runs 8 residues. Trimming cost V 7 bases and J 6 bases, with 3 bases left between them. The CDR3 here is CSDAEAFF. CDR3 in DNA: TGCAGCGACGCTGAAGCTTTCTTT.

This clone has just a few counts. J is TRBJ2-1 and V is TRBV5-1; 7 bases fit TRBD2. Germline V gene lookup returns CDR1 SGHRS and CDR2 YFSETQ. The V segment lost 2 bases and the J segment 7 bases; nucleotides outside the gene matches: 0. This CDR3 contains 12 residues. The CDR3 protein is CASSFSGNEQFF. CDR3 coding DNA: TGCGCCAGCAGCTTTAGCGGGAATGAGCAGTTCTTC.

The genes are TRBV29-1 and TRBJ2-7; TRBD1 is a possible D gene (7 bases). This CDR3 spans 13 amino acids. Per the germline V gene, CDR1 is SQVTM and CDR2 is ANQGSEA. Between the trimmed V and J ends, which lost 3 bases and 6 bases, there was a span of 15 bases. Here the CDR3 DNA reads TGCAGCGTTGAGGGCCAGGGGGGAACCGAGCAGTACTTC. Protein product: CSVEGQGGTEQYF.

This clone was seen a single time. V and J are TRBV7-2 and TRBJ2-2; TRBD1 or TRBD2 may be the D gene (5 bases each). The length of the CDR3 is 14 residues. Germline V CDR1 and CDR2: SGHTA, FQGNSA. V lost 5 bases and J 5 bases, leaving 12 bases between the germline ends. CDR3 amino acids: CASSGGWGTGELFF. The DNA of the CDR3 is TGTGCCAGCAGCGGAGGATGGGGGACCGGGGAGCTGTTTTTT.

The rearrangement joins TRBV30 to TRBJ2-3; TRBD2 matches at 7 bases. Germline V lookup: CDR1 GTSNPN, CDR2 SVGIG (reference sequence). Losses at the gene ends were 2 bases for V and 0 bases for J; bases not matched to a gene: 11. The CDR3 spans 17 residues. The CDR3 DNA reads TGTGCCTGGAGTATAGGAGGGCTAGCGGCTAGCACAGATACGCAGTATTTT. Amino acids: CAWSIGGLAASTDTQYF. The full variable domain, with the rest looked up from reference TRBV30 and TRBJ2-3, is SQTIHQWPATLVQPVGSPLSLECTVEGTSNPNLYWYRQAAGRGLQLLFYSVGIGQISSEVPQNLSASRPQDRQFILSSKKLLLSDSGFYLCAWSIGGLAASTDTQYFGPGTRLTVL.

Note on this clone: The sample has other DNA sequences that encode this CDR3 too. This chain joins TRBV5-1 and TRBJ2-1; D is possibly TRBD1 (6 bases). The V gene lost 4 bases and the J gene lost 0 bases, with 11 bases spanning the gap. Germline CDR1 is SGHRS and CDR2 is YFSETQ. The CDR3 runs 15 residues. CDR3 protein: CASSLDRISYNEQFF. CDR3 coding DNA: TGCGCCAGCAGCCTAGACAGGATCTCCTACAATGAGCAGTTCTTC.

The J gene is TRBJ1-5, the V gene TRBV18; TRBD1 agrees at 9 bases. The J segment lost 3 bases and the V segment lost 2 bases, leaving 2 bases of the junction unmatched. This CDR3 has 15 residues. Germline V gene data show CDR1 as KGHSH and CDR2 as LQKENI. The CDR3 region has the DNA TGTGCCAGCTCACCAGACAGGGGGAACAATCAGCCCCAGCATTTT. It translates to CASSPDRGNNQPQHF.

The rearrangement uses TRBV5-1 and TRBJ1-2, with D unresolved. Germline-derived CDR1 and CDR2 are SGHRS and YFSETQ. V was shortened by 0 bases and J by 6 bases, with 12 bases between the two germline ends. The CDR3 is made up of 14 amino acids. The CDR3 DNA follows: TGCGCCAGCAGCTTGGTATTTGGGCCCCATGGCTACACCTTC. It codes for CASSLVFGPHGYTF.

The rearrangement uses TRBV19 and TRBJ2-7; 9 nucleotides match TRBD1. CDR1 and CDR2 (germline): LNHDA, SQIVND (reference sequence). The V segment lost 7 bases and the J segment 2 bases; nucleotides outside the gene matches: 6. This CDR3 comprises 14 residues. This CDR3 reads CASMTQGAPYEQYF. DNA for the CDR3: TGTGCCAGTATGACACAGGGGGCACCCTACGAGCAGTACTTC.

This chain uses TRBV2 with TRBJ2-7, with TRBD2 as a possible D gene (5 bases). Trimming removed 4 bases from V and 7 bases from J, with 17 bases in between. The CDR3 loop spans 14 amino acids. The germline CDR1 and CDR2 sequences are SNHLY and FYNNEI. The chain's CDR3 is CASSVVRTTGEQYF. In nucleotides, the CDR3 is TGTGCCAGCAGTGTTGTCAGGACCACGGGGGAGCAGTACTTC.

This chain joins TRBV25-1 and TRBJ2-7, with a possible D match to TRBD2 (6 bases). Trimming stripped 6 bases from V and 7 bases from J, with 19 bases between. Germline CDR1 is MGHDK and CDR2 is SYGVNS. The CDR3 has 14 residues. CDR3 in amino acids: CASSLFGGKREQYF. The CDR3 bases are TGTGCCAGCAGCTTGTTCGGCGGGAAAAGGGAGCAGTACTTC.

This chain joins TRBV28 and TRBJ2-3, with TRBD1 identical over 9 bases. From germline, CDR1 is MDHEN and CDR2 SYDVKM. There are 18 residues in the CDR3. The V and J ends lost 1 base and 3 bases, in that order; junction bases with no gene match: 11. The DNA for the CDR3 is TGTGCCAGCAGTTTATTCGAATATGGACAGGGGAGAACAGATACGCAGTATTTT. Translated, it gives CASSLFEYGQGRTDTQYF.

J is TRBJ2-1 and V is TRBV10-3, with D unresolved. Germline V gene sequence: CDR1 ENHRY, CDR2 SYGVKD. The CDR3 covers 16 residues. V gave up 6 bases and J gave up 0 bases, with 15 bases separating them. The DNA of the CDR3 is TGTGCCATCAGCTCAGTACCCTCCAGCTCCTACAATGAGCAGTTCTTC. Protein product: CAISSVPSSSYNEQFF.

J is TRBJ2-7 and V is TRBV7-4; D remains ambiguous. Per the germline V gene, CDR1 is SGHVT and CDR2 is SQSDAQ. The length of the CDR3 is 14 residues. Trimming removed 3 bases at V and 4 bases at J, with 13 bases between. The DNA for the CDR3 is TGTGCCAGCAGCTTCCCCTTCTCCGCTTACGAGCAGTACTTC. Translated, it gives CASSFPFSAYEQYF.

CDR3 in DNA: TGTGCCAGCAGCTTACTACAGGGGGCTGCTGATCAGCCCCAGCATTTT. Translating gives CASSLLQGAADQPQHF. The J gene is TRBJ1-5, the V gene TRBV5-6; 9 nucleotides match TRBD1. The CDR3 sequence is 16 residues long. CDR1 and CDR2 from the germline V gene are SGHDT and YYEEEE. V lost 2 bases and J lost 5; bases outside the gene matches: 8. Together with reference TRBV5-6 and TRBJ1-5, the CDR3 gives the full variable domain: DAGVTQSPTHLIKTRGQQVTLRCSPKSGHDTVSWYQQALGQGPQFIFQYYEEEERQRGNFPDRFSGHQFPNYSSELNVNALLLGDSALYLCASSLLQGAADQPQHFGDGTRLSIL.

The rearrangement uses TRBV11-2 and TRBJ1-5; D gene unclear. The CDR3 runs to 17 residues. Germline V gene data show CDR1 as SGHAT and CDR2 as FQNNGV. Trimming shortened V by 2 bases and J by 4 bases, and 18 bases separated the two germline ends. The CDR3: CASSLYYPEKRNQPQHF. CDR3 in DNA: TGTGCCAGCAGCTTATATTACCCGGAGAAGAGGAATCAGCCCCAGCATTTT. Full variable domain (missing parts from reference TRBV11-2 and TRBJ1-5): EAGVAQSPRYKIIEKRQSVAFWCNPISGHATLYWYQQILGQGPKLLIQFQNNGVVDDSQLPKDRFSAERLKGVDSTLKIQPAKLEDSAVYLCASSLYYPEKRNQPQHFGDGTRLSIL.

The chain has TRBV30 and TRBJ2-3; 14 nucleotides line up with TRBD2. The V gene end was trimmed by 2 bases and the J gene end by 2 bases; junction bases not matched to a gene: 3. This CDR3 is 16 amino acids long. Germline-derived CDR1 and CDR2 are GTSNPN and SVGIG (reference sequence). CDR3 bases: TGTGCCTGGAGTTTGGGACTAGCGGGGGCCACAGATACGCAGTATTTT. This codes for CAWSLGLAGATDTQYF.

This sequence joins TRBV2 and TRBJ2-7, with D maybe TRBD1 (6 bases). There are 15 residues in the CDR3. The ends were cut back, 1 base at V and 4 bases at J, with 14 bases in the middle. Germline CDR1 reads SNHLY; CDR2 reads FYNNEI. CDR3 sequence reads: CASSEGAGAGYEQYF. The CDR3 DNA reads as TGTGCCAGCAGTGAAGGAGCAGGGGCTGGATACGAGCAGTACTTC.

V gene TRBV28 combines with J gene TRBJ2-1; D not resolved. CDR1 and CDR2 from the germline V gene are MDHEN and SYDVKM. Trimming took 5 bases from V and 4 from J, leaving 12 bases between them. This CDR3 is built from 14 residues. The DNA for the CDR3 is TGTGCCAGCAGTCCCCCGGCCGGATACAATGAGCAGTTCTTC. Its protein is CASSPPAGYNEQFF.

This chain links TRBV5-1 with TRBJ2-1, with TRBD2 identical over 9 bases. Trimming cost V 2 bases and J 2 bases; bases outside gene matches: 17. The CDR3 contains 20 residues. CDR1 SGHRS and CDR2 YFSETQ come from the germline V gene. CDR3 sequence reads: CASSLFSGRQMTRTYNEQFF. DNA of the CDR3: TGCGCCAGCAGCTTATTTAGCGGGAGACAAATGACTAGGACCTACAATGAGCAGTTCTTC.

As to this clone: The identical CDR3 is also encoded by other nucleotide sequences in the sample. This chain connects TRBV15 to TRBJ2-7; D call uncertain. CDR1 LNHNV and CDR2 YYDKDF come from the germline V gene (reference sequence). The CDR3 loop spans 12 amino acids. V lost 3 bases to trimming and J lost 2 bases, with 5 bases between them. DNA of the CDR3: TGTGCCACCAGCAGGGATACCTACGAGCAGTACTTC. Its protein product is CATSRDTYEQYF. Complete variable domain (other parts from reference TRBV15 and TRBJ2-7): DAMVIQNPRYQVTQFGKPVTLSCSQTLNHNVMYWYQQKSSQAPKLLFHYYDKDFNNEADTPDNFQSRRPNTSFCFLDIRSPGLGDTAMYLCATSRDTYEQYFGPGTRLTVT.

This chain connects TRBV5-8 to TRBJ2-7, with D possibly matching TRBD1 (6 bases). The CDR3 spans 15 residues. Germline lookup yields CDR1 SGHTS and CDR2 YDEGEE. The V and J ends lost 4 bases and 0 bases respectively, with 14 bases between them. The CDR3 spells CASSHPGTSSYEQYF. CDR3 DNA: TGTGCCAGCAGCCATCCCGGGACAAGCTCCTACGAGCAGTACTTC.

V gene TRBV5-1 combines with J gene TRBJ2-7; a weak D match, TRBD1 (6 bases). The CDR3 has 14 residues. Germline CDR1 and CDR2: SGHRS and YFSETQ. The ends were cut back, 5 bases at V and 2 bases at J, with 14 bases in the middle. Written as DNA, the CDR3 is TGCGCCAGCAGGGCCCGGGACAAGGCCTACGAGCAGTACTTC. Protein product: CASRARDKAYEQYF.

The chain uses TRBV15 and TRBJ2-1, with D possibly matching TRBD1 (5 bases). The CDR3 consists of 15 residues. V gave up 0 bases and J gave up 4 bases, with 10 bases separating them. Per the germline V gene, CDR1 is LNHNV and CDR2 is YYDKDF (reference sequence). The CDR3 loop reads CATSREWGEYNEQFF. CDR3 nucleotides: TGTGCCACCAGCAGAGAATGGGGCGAATACAATGAGCAGTTCTTC.

CDR3 bases: TGCGCCAGCAGCTTGGGACTGTCTCCCTACGAGCAGTACTTC. Amino acid sequence: CASSLGLSPYEQYF. This rearrangement joins TRBV5-1 to TRBJ2-7; no clear D gene. Germline V gene sequence: CDR1 SGHRS, CDR2 YFSETQ. This CDR3 has 14 residues. Between the trimmed V and J ends, which lost 0 bases and 2 bases, there was a span of 9 bases.

J is TRBJ2-5 and V is TRBV19; TRBD2 aligns across 13 bases. After removal of 1 base from V and 5 bases from J, the junction contained 4 bases not matched to a gene. Germline CDR1 LNHDA, CDR2 SQIVND (reference sequence). The CDR3 extends over 16 amino acids. CDR3 loop: CASSIGLAGGLETQYF. The CDR3 region has the DNA TGTGCCAGTAGTATAGGACTAGCGGGAGGTCTTGAGACCCAGTACTTC. Full variable domain (missing parts from reference TRBV19 and TRBJ2-5): DGGITQSPKYLFRKEGQNVTLSCEQNLNHDAMYWYRQDPGQGLRLIYYSQIVNDFQKGDIAEGYSVSREKKESFPLTVTSAQKNPTAFYLCASSIGLAGGLETQYFGPGTRLLVL.

The V call is TRBV18, the J call TRBJ2-6, with 8 bases lining up with TRBD2. Trimming removed 4 bases from V and 0 bases from J; junction bases left unmatched: 11. The V gene's germline CDR1 is KGHSH and CDR2 LQKENI. The length of the CDR3 is 19 residues. CDR3 sequence (DNA): TGTGCCAGCTCACTAACTGGACTAGCACAGAGCTCTGGGGCCAACGTCCTGACTTTC. This sequence encodes CASSLTGLAQSSGANVLTF. The whole variable domain, filled in from reference TRBV18 and TRBJ2-6, reads NAGVMQNPRHLVRRRGQEARLRCSPMKGHSHVYWYRQLPEEGLKFMVYLQKENIIDESGMPKERFSAEFPKEGPSILRIQQVVRGDSAAYFCASSLTGLAQSSGANVLTFGAGSRLTVL.

DNA of the CDR3: TGTGCCAGCAGTGAACCGGGACGCTCAGATACGCAGTATTTT. This sequence encodes CASSEPGRSDTQYF. V usage is TRBV6-1 and J usage is TRBJ2-3; possibly TRBD1 or TRBD2 for D (5 bases each). CDR3 size: 14 residues. CDR1 is MNHNS and CDR2 is SASEGT in the germline V gene. The V gene lost 2 bases and the J gene lost 4 bases, with 10 bases spanning the gap.